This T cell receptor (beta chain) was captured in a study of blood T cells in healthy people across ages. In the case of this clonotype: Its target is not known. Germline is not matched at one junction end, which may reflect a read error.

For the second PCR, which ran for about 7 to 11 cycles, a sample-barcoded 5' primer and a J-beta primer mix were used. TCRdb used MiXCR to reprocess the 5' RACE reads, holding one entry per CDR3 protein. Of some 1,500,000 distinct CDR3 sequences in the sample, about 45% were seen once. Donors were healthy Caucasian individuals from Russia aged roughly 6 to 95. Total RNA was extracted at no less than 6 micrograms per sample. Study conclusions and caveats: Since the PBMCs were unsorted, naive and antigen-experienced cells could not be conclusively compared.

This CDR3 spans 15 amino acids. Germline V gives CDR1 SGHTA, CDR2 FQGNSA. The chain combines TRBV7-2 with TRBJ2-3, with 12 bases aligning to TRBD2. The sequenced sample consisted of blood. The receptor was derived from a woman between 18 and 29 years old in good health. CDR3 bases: TGTGCCAGCAGCCTAGCGGGGGGGCAGACAGATACGCAGTATTTT. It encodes CASSLAGGQTDTQYF.